This TCR beta chain was sequenced during a study of neurological immune-mediated disorders. Whole-study results and caveats: Private repertoires in all groups were suggested by the absence of shared CDR3 amino acid sequences among expanded clones across subjects.

This CDR3 has 16 amino acids. Per the germline V gene, CDR1 is LGHDT and CDR2 is YNNKEL (reference sequence). V trimming: 0 bases; J trimming: 1 base; junction bases outside the gene matches: 4. Where libraries were unsorted, they were derived from 2 million PBMCs stored at -80 degrees C. The sample holds many counts of this clonotype. Its antigen is undetermined. The cDNA was synthesized by 5'RACE incorporating 10-nucleotide random UMIs. Using its own MiXCR run on the 5' RACE reads, TCRdb lists one record per CDR3 protein. The sample yields some 37,000 distinct CDR3 sequences, 11% to 15% seen once. Sample: PBMCs. The clonotype comes from a woman aged 45-65 years with HTLV-1-associated myelopathy (HAM/TSP). This chain uses TRBV3-1 with TRBJ2-3; TRBD2 matches at 7 bases. DNA of the CDR3: TGTGCCAGCAGCCAAGATTGGGGGGGAGGCACAGATACGCAGTATTTT. This translates into CASSQDWGGGTDTQYF.